This TCR beta chain originates from a study of shared clonotypes between healthy human individuals. Study outcomes and limitations: Limited genetic and exposure-history diversity came from having few donors. Among the subsets, naive ones generally showed larger estimated richness than memory ones.

Germline V gene data show CDR1 as SGHDT and CDR2 as YYEEEE. The CDR3 runs to 14 residues. J was trimmed by 7 bases and V by 3 bases; bases with no gene match: 7. The assay was immunoSEQ multiplex PCR, and TCRdb's table has in-frame clones only and misses some. The sample contains 1,500,000 or so clones, about 98.5% of which appear only once. This clone was detected once. As yet, its antigen is unknown. This clonotype was sampled from a man younger than 45 in good health. The rearrangement links TRBV5-6 to TRBJ1-1, with 9 bases identical to TRBD1. The sample comprised naive CD4+ T cells sorted from blood. Subset denoted: CD45RA+ positively selected. The CDR3 DNA reads TGTGCCAGCAGCTCGGACAGGGGATATGGTGAAGCTTTCTTT. It is translated as CASSSDRGYGEAFF.